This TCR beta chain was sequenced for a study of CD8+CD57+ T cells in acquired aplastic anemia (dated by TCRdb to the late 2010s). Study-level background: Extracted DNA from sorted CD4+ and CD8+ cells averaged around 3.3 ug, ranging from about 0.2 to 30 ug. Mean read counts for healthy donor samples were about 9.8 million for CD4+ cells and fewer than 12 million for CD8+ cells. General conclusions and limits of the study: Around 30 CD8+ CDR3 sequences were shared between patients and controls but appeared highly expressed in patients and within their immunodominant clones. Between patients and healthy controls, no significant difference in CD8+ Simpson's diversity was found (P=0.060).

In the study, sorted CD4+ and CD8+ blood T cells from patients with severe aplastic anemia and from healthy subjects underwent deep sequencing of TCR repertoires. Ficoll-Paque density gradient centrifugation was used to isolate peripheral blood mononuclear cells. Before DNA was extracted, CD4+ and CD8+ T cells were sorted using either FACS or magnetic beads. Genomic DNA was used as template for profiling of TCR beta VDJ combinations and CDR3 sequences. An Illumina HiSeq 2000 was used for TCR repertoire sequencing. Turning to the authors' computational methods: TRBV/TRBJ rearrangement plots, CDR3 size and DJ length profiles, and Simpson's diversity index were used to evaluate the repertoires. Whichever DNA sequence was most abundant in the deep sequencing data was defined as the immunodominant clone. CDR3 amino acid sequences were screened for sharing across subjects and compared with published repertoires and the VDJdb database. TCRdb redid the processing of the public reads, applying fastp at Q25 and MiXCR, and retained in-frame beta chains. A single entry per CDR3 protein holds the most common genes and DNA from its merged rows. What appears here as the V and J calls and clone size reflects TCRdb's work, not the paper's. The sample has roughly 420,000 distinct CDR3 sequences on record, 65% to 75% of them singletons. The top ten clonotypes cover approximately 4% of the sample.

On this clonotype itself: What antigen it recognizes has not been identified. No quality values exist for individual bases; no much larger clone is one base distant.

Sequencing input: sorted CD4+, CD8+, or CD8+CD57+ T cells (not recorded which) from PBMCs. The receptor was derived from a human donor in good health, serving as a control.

DNA sequence: TGTGCCACCAGTGATTCCCCCCCAGAACTTGGGAAAGCGGGAGTCTACGAGCAGTACTTC. Its protein reads: CATSDSPPELGKAGVYEQYF. The chain uses TRBV24-1 and TRBJ2-7, with 8 middle bases fitting TRBD2. Including the terminal cysteine and phenylalanine, the CDR3 comprises 20 residues. The DNA shown is the 60-base CDR3, in frame from base 1. For CDR1 and CDR2, the germline V gene lists KGHDR and SFDVKD. Trimmed from V: 2 bases; trimmed from J: 3 bases; junction bases lacking a gene match: 20.